This TCR beta chain was sequenced for a study of T cells after yellow fever vaccination. For the study at large: Low-cell-number fractions underwent preparation using SMART-Seq v4 Ultra Low Input.

Template-switching 5'RACE yielded the TCR cDNA; a universal primer site and UMIs were added in the process. TCRdb fed the 5' RACE reads into MiXCR, producing one record per CDR3 protein. This repertoire shows 350,000 to 450,000 distinct CDR3 sequences, around 19% found once; its top ten account for roughly a sixth. The germline gives CDR1 LNHNV, CDR2 YYDKDF (reference sequence). V was trimmed by 3 bases and J by 8 bases, leaving 22 bases between them. CDR3 size: 16 residues. Note on this clonotype: Its cognate antigen is unknown.

General study results and limits: Though it reached lower strength, the secondary response hit its peak faster, day 5 versus 15. Clonotypes shared by both compartments, CD4 and CD8, made up a small share.

Sequences were derived from PBMCs, sampled before the yellow fever booster vaccination. The TCR originated in a young man who received the YFV17D yellow fever vaccine. The rearrangement links TRBV15 to TRBJ1-2, with a weak D call TRBD1 (6 bases). The CDR3: CATSRGAGTQKWGYTF. CDR3 sequence (DNA): TGTGCCACCAGCAGGGGGGCCGGGACTCAAAAGTGGGGCTACACCTTC.